Detailed here is one TCR beta chain. The antigen remains unidentified. Germline-derived CDR1 and CDR2 are SGHDT and YYEEEE. Trimming took 3 bases from V and 7 from J; bases not matched to a gene: 6. The CDR3 is made up of 13 amino acids. As for time point: baseline pretreatment blood. Noted treatment: 15 Gy SBRT to primary tumor, nephrectomy 4 weeks later. Serial blood draws occurred at baseline and 2 and 4 weeks post-SBRT. This entry comes from a study of radiation and T cells in renal cell carcinoma. Some clones are missing from TCRdb's copy, which holds only in-frame ones; the method was immunoSEQ multiplex PCR. The sample shows about 150,000 clones, about 87% of them seen only once. Study-wide results and caveats: Top tumor clonotypes rose in blood 2 weeks post-radiation, then contracted.

This receptor was taken from an older woman with renal cell carcinoma. The gene calls are TRBV5-6 and TRBJ1-1; 7 positions agree with TRBD1. Sequences were derived from blood, sampled from a patient whose treatment included radiotherapy and nephrectomy. The CDR3 loop reads CASSYDRVGEAFF. As DNA, the CDR3 is TGTGCCAGCAGCTATGACAGGGTTGGTGAAGCTTTCTTT.